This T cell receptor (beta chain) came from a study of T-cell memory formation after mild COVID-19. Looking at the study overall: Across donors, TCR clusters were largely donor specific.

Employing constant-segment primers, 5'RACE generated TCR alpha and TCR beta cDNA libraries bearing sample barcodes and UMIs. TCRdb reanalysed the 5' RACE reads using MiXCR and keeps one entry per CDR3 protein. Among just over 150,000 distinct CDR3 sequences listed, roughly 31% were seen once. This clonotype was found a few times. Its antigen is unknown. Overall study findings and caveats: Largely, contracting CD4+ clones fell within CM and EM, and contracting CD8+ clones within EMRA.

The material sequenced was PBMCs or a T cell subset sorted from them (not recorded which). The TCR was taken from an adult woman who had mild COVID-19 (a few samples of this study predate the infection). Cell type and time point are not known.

The CDR3 sequence is CSARRGQLTDTQYF. The CDR3 DNA is TGCAGTGCTAGGAGGGGTCAGTTGACCGATACGCAGTATTTT. This chain links TRBV20-1 with TRBJ2-3; D may be TRBD1 or TRBD2 (5 bases each). In germline, CDR1 is DFQATT, CDR2 SNEGSKA (reference sequence). The CDR3 covers 14 residues. Deletions cut 3 bases from V and 6 bases from J, with 16 bases between.